This is a list of T cell receptor beta chains from one sample in a study of T-cell memory formation after mild COVID-19. TCRdb reprocessed the 5' RACE reads via MiXCR and lists one record per CDR3 protein. In the table there are about 180,000 distinct CDR3 sequences, about a sixth of which are singletons. Sequenced material: PBMCs or a T cell subset sorted from them (not recorded which). The receptors here all came from an adult woman who had mild COVID-19 (a few samples of this study predate the infection). Cell type and time point are not known. CDR3s include the opening cysteine and the closing phenylalanine or tryptophan. Each record gives: CDR3 DNA, CDR3 protein, J gene, CDR3 length, clone size, D gene, V gene. A D gene is named only where the DNA matches it firmly. Size tells how often a clone was seen (once, few, many) or the class of an expanded clone, and some rows leave it out.

TGTGCCAGCAGCCCAAAAGGGAGGGGGGCCAATGAGCAGTTCTTC CASSPKGRGANEQFF TRBJ2-1 15 . . TRBV7-2
TGTGCCAGCAGCTTGGAGTTGGAGGGCTACACCTTC CASSLELEGYTF TRBJ1-2 12 once . TRBV5-5
TGTGCCAGCAGCGTAAGGGCAGCCTCCAATGAGCAGTTCTTC CASSVRAASNEQFF TRBJ2-1 14 . . TRBV9
TGCAGCGGTGACAGGGCGAACACCGGGGAGCTGTTTTTT CSGDRANTGELFF TRBJ2-2 13 . TRBD1 TRBV29-1
TGTGCCAGCAGTTTAATAGCGGGAGGGCTCTACGAGCAGTACTTC CASSLIAGGLYEQYF TRBJ2-7 15 . TRBD2 TRBV27
TGTGCCAGCAGCTTGCGGACTAGCGGAAAGATTAATGAGCAGTTCTTC CASSLRTSGKINEQFF TRBJ2-1 16 few TRBD2 TRBV5-6
TGTGCCAGCAGCGTAGGAGGGGGACTAGCGGACATTCAGTACTTC CASSVGGGLADIQYF TRBJ2-4 15 . TRBD2 TRBV9
TGTGCCACCAGCAGGTACCAAGAGACCCAGTACTTC CATSRYQETQYF TRBJ2-5 12 . . TRBV15
TGTGCCAGCAGCCCGCAGACTAGCGGGGTTTCCAATGAGCAGTTCTTC CASSPQTSGVSNEQFF TRBJ2-1 16 few TRBD2 TRBV14
TGTGCCAGCAGCCAAGATATCGGGGGTAAACTCTATGGCTACACCTTC CASSQDIGGKLYGYTF TRBJ1-2 16 . . TRBV14
TGTGCCAGCAGTATTGAATTCCAAAACTATGGCTACACCTTC CASSIEFQNYGYTF TRBJ1-2 14 . . TRBV7-2
TGTGCCAGCAGCGTAGCGGTAGTAGGACTAGCCGAGCAGTACTTC CASSVAVVGLAEQYF TRBJ2-7 15 . TRBD2 TRBV9
TGTGCCAGCAGCCAAGGGGGACTGCGGTTCTTC CASSQGGLRFF TRBJ2-1 11 few . TRBV3-1
TGTGCCAGCAGCCGCGTTAATGAAAAACTGTTTTTT CASSRVNEKLFF TRBJ1-4 12 . . TRBV3-1
TGCAGTGCTAGAGGCAGGGTTTTCGATGAGCAGTTCTTC CSARGRVFDEQFF TRBJ2-1 13 . . TRBV20-1
TGTGCCAGCAGCCCTTGGACAGAAGCTTTCTTT CASSPWTEAFF TRBJ1-1 11 . . TRBV7-2
TGTGCCAGCAGGAGTACAGGGGGATTTAGGCGGCCCCAGCATTTT CASRSTGGFRRPQHF TRBJ1-5 15 . TRBD1 TRBV27
TGTGCCAGCAGCCAAGATCTGGGACTAGCGGGGGCTCGAAGGGCCCAGTACTTC CASSQDLGLAGARRAQYF TRBJ2-5 18 few TRBD2 TRBV14
TGTGCCAGCAGCCCCCGACAGGGGGGGATTGGCCCTAACACTGAAGCTTTCTTT CASSPRQGGIGPNTEAFF TRBJ1-1 18 few TRBD1 TRBV7-6
TGTGCCAGCAGGGGGACAGGGGAAATTGGAGTCAACGAGCAGTACTTC CASRGTGEIGVNEQYF TRBJ2-7 16 few TRBD1 TRBV5-5
TGTGCCAGCAGTTTACAAGGGTTGGATCAGCCCCAGCATTTT CASSLQGLDQPQHF TRBJ1-5 14 . . TRBV12-3/TRBV12-4
TGTGCCAGCTCACCACGGCTAGCGGACTACAATGAGCAGTTCTTC CASSPRLADYNEQFF TRBJ2-1 15 . TRBD2 TRBV18
TGTGCCAGCAGTCCTAGCGGGAGGGCCTTGGTGACAGATACGCAGTATTTT CASSPSGRALVTDTQYF TRBJ2-3 17 . TRBD2 TRBV12-3/TRBV12-4
TGCAGCGTTGATCAGGCCTCTGGGGCCAACGTCCTGACTTTC CSVDQASGANVLTF TRBJ2-6 14 many . TRBV29-1
TGTGCCAGTAGTATACAAGGACAGGGCTACGAGCAGTACTTC CASSIQGQGYEQYF TRBJ2-7 14 . TRBD1 TRBV19
TGTGCTAGCAGCCCAGGCCCGGGTTCCTACGAGCAGTACTTC CASSPGPGSYEQYF TRBJ2-7 14 . . TRBV7-7
TGTGCCAGCAGTTTCCCCGGACAGGGAATCCTAGCCAAAAACATTCAGTACTTC CASSFPGQGILAKNIQYF TRBJ2-4 18 few TRBD1 TRBV6-2/TRBV6-3
TGTGCCAGCAGCCGAGTCGGAAATTCACCCCTCCACTTT CASSRVGNSPLHF TRBJ1-6 13 few . TRBV3-1
TGTGCCGGCAGGCCCGCGGGAGGGCCCGGGGAGCTGTTTTTT CAGRPAGGPGELFF TRBJ2-2 14 many TRBD2 TRBV6-2/TRBV6-3
TGTGCCAGCTCACCCAGGAGGGTCTTATCCACAGATACGCAGTATTTT CASSPRRVLSTDTQYF TRBJ2-3 16 many . TRBV2
TGTGCCAGCAGCTCATACGGGACTAGCGGGAGAACCGGGGAGCTGTTTTTT CASSSYGTSGRTGELFF TRBJ2-2 17 few TRBD2 TRBV7-2
TGTGCCAGCAGTGAAGGTGTCAGCCACCGCTACGAGCAGTACTTC CASSEGVSHRYEQYF TRBJ2-7 15 few . TRBV6-1
TGCAGTGCTAGCCTCCCGGGGGCACCGACTGAAGCTTTCTTT CSASLPGAPTEAFF TRBJ1-1 14 few . TRBV20-1
TGCGCCAGCAGGAAGACAGGGAATCATGGCTACACCTTC CASRKTGNHGYTF TRBJ1-2 13 few TRBD1 TRBV4-1
TGCGCCAGCAGCGCGGGACAGGGTTATGGCTACACCTTC CASSAGQGYGYTF TRBJ1-2 13 few TRBD1 TRBV5-1
TGCAGTGCCACGGGACTAGCGGGAGGAGATACGCAGTATTTT CSATGLAGGDTQYF TRBJ2-3 14 few TRBD2 TRBV20-1
TGTGCCAGCAGTTCTCACAGGGTTTTCCACGACGAGCAGTACTTC CASSSHRVFHDEQYF TRBJ2-7 15 . . TRBV27
TGTGCCAGCTCACCGGAGCTATATTCCTACGAGCAGTACTTC CASSPELYSYEQYF TRBJ2-7 14 . . TRBV18
TGCAGTGCTATTAGTTTCCCCAGGGGTACGGGAACTGAAGCTTTCTTT CSAISFPRGTGTEAFF TRBJ1-1 16 many . TRBV20-1
TGTGCCATCAGTGAGTCGGAACCGCTGGAGCAGTACTTC CAISESEPLEQYF TRBJ2-7 13 . . TRBV10-3
TGTGCCAGTAGTACCCGGACTAGCAAAAACAATGAGCAGTTCTTC CASSTRTSKNNEQFF TRBJ2-1 15 few TRBD2 TRBV19
TGTGCCAGCATGGAGCGGAGGGGAGCGAACACCGGGGAGCTGTTTTTT CASMERRGANTGELFF TRBJ2-2 16 few . TRBV5-4
TGTGCCAGCAGCGACAGACTAGCGGGAGTAGGGGAGCTGTTTTTT CASSDRLAGVGELFF TRBJ2-2 15 few TRBD2 TRBV12-3/TRBV12-4
TGCAGTGGTATACCGGGACTCGCCTACGAGCAGTACTTC CSGIPGLAYEQYF TRBJ2-7 13 few . TRBV20-1
TGCGCCAGCAGAACTGGGGGGGCCAACGTCCTGACTTTC CASRTGGANVLTF TRBJ2-6 13 . . TRBV5-1
TGCGCCAGCAGTTCGGGATACCCTGGAAACACCATATATTTT CASSSGYPGNTIYF TRBJ1-3 14 . . TRBV5-1
TGTGCCAGCAGCTCTGACAGGGGTGGAGGCTATGGCTACACCTTC CASSSDRGGGYGYTF TRBJ1-2 15 once TRBD1 TRBV7-2
TGTGCCAGCGGTATGGACACCCAAGAGACCCAGTACTTC CASGMDTQETQYF TRBJ2-5 13 . . TRBV7-9
TGTGCCACCAGTGATAGCAGGGGAGAGCAGTACTTC CATSDSRGEQYF TRBJ2-7 12 . . TRBV24-1
TGTGCCAGCCAAAGGGTTCTTGATTCACCCCTCCACTTT CASQRVLDSPLHF TRBJ1-6 13 . . TRBV18
TGTGCCAGCAGCTATGCACAGGGTAGGACTGAAGCTTTCTTT CASSYAQGRTEAFF TRBJ1-1 14 . . TRBV7-9
TGTGCCTGGAGAGAGGGGCCGGTAAGATGGGACTTC CAWREGPVRWDF TRBJ2-5 12 few . TRBV30
TGCAGTGCTCAACAGGGAAGAAGCACCGGGGAGCTGTTTTTT CSAQQGRSTGELFF TRBJ2-2 14 many . TRBV20-1
TGCGCCAGCAGCTTGGCAGGGGGAGACAGGACTTTCTTT CASSLAGGDRTFF TRBJ1-1 13 . TRBD1 TRBV5-1
TGCAGTGCTATACAGGGGAAGGGAGAGACCCAGTACTTC CSAIQGKGETQYF TRBJ2-5 13 . TRBD1 TRBV20-1